These 27 T cell receptor beta chains were all obtained from the same sample, sequenced in a study of blood T cell repertoires in COVID-19. Clones were sequenced by immunoSEQ multiplex PCR, and TCRdb holds only the in-frame ones, with some missing. The sample shows 160,000 or so clones, about 86% of them seen only once. Material for sequencing was peripheral blood. The receptors stem from a woman in her seventies with acute or convalescent COVID-19.

The chain uses TRBV12-5 and TRBJ1-1, with a possible D match to TRBD1 (5 bases). Trimming pared 5 bases from V and 8 bases from J, leaving 15 bases between. CDR3 size: 13 residues. CDR1 and CDR2 from the germline V gene are LGHNT and FRNRAP. The CDR3 protein is CASGRDRGLEAFF. In DNA, the CDR3 is TGTGCTAGTGGTCGAGACCGGGGACTGGAAGCTTTCTTT.

The V call is TRBV6-5, the J call TRBJ1-5; TRBD1 is a possible D gene (5 bases). V lost 6 bases and J 3 bases, leaving 15 bases between the germline ends. The germline V gene has CDR1 MNHEY and CDR2 SVGAGI. The CDR3 runs to 15 residues. The CDR3 is CASSLRRQTNQPQHF. CDR3 in DNA: TGTGCCAGCAGCCTGAGGAGACAGACCAATCAGCCCCAGCATTTT.

CDR3 amino acids: CASSFPRTSGGQWEQFF. The CDR3 bases are TGTGCCAGCAGCTTCCCAAGGACTAGCGGGGGGCAATGGGAGCAGTTCTTC. This chain joins TRBV5-8 and TRBJ2-1, with 14 bases fitting TRBD2. Unmatched junction bases numbered 11, after V lost 2 bases and J lost 10 bases. The V gene's germline CDR1 is SGHTS and CDR2 YDEGEE. The CDR3 is 17 residues long.

The chain recombines TRBV6-6 with TRBJ2-7; D may be TRBD1 (6 bases). Germline V CDR1 and CDR2: MNHNY, SVGAGI (reference sequence). Trimming removed 2 bases from V and 7 bases from J, with 12 bases in between. This CDR3 contains 13 residues. The CDR3 nucleotides are TGTGCCAGCAGTTACGCCCGGACAGCAGAGCAGTACTTC. This encodes CASSYARTAEQYF.

This chain joins TRBV24-1 and TRBJ2-7, with TRBD1 matching 10 bases. The V gene end was trimmed by 4 bases and the J gene end by 5 bases; junction bases not matched to a gene: 7. This CDR3 comprises 15 residues. Germline V gene lookup returns CDR1 KGHDR and CDR2 SFDVKD. The CDR3 region is CATSDPTGGFNEQYF. Written as DNA, the CDR3 is TGTGCCACCAGTGACCCGACAGGGGGCTTCAACGAGCAGTACTTC.

The chain carries TRBV9 and TRBJ2-3, with TRBD2 identical over 14 bases. With 4 bases clipped from V and 6 bases from J, the junction kept 10 bases outside the gene matches. CDR1 SGDLS and CDR2 YYNGEE come from the germline V gene. This CDR3 has 17 amino acids. The CDR3 loop reads CASSPGGLAGVGDTQYF. CDR3 nucleotides: TGTGCCAGCAGCCCCGGGGGACTAGCGGGAGTAGGGGATACGCAGTATTTT.

The genes are TRBV30 and TRBJ2-7; D gene unclear. CDR3 length: 12 amino acids. Germline V gene data show CDR1 as GTSNPN and CDR2 as SVGIG (reference sequence). The germline V and J ends were trimmed by 2 bases and 3 bases, with 8 bases remaining between them. The CDR3 is CAWSTDRYEQYF. CDR3 in DNA: TGTGCCTGGAGTACAGACCGCTACGAGCAGTACTTC. Together with reference TRBV30 and TRBJ2-7, the CDR3 gives the full variable domain: SQTIHQWPATLVQPVGSPLSLECTVEGTSNPNLYWYRQAAGRGLQLLFYSVGIGQISSEVPQNLSASRPQDRQFILSSKKLLLSDSGFYLCAWSTDRYEQYFGPGTRLTVT.

The rearrangement joins TRBV4-2 to TRBJ1-4, with TRBD1 identical over 8 bases. The CDR3 extends over 16 amino acids. With 0 bases clipped from V and 6 bases from J, the junction kept 6 bases outside the gene matches. Germline V CDR1 and CDR2: LGHNA, YNFKEQ. The CDR3 is CASSQDGQGGDEKLFF. The CDR3 DNA is TGTGCCAGCAGCCAAGACGGACAGGGTGGGGATGAAAAACTGTTTTTT.

The J gene is TRBJ2-5, the V gene TRBV3-1 (or the pseudogene TRBV3-2); D is undetermined. The V end was cut by 3 bases, the J end by 1 base, with 6 bases between. This CDR3 comprises 13 residues. Germline V CDR1 and CDR2: LGHDT, YNNKEL (reference sequence). Written as DNA, the CDR3 is TGTGCCAGCAGCCACGGCGGCCAAGAGACCCAGTACTTC. Encoded protein: CASSHGGQETQYF.

This clone is a singleton in its sample. V usage is TRBV30 and J usage is TRBJ1-4, with a weak D call TRBD1 (6 bases). The V and J ends lost 2 bases and 2 bases respectively, with 18 bases between them. Germline V lookup: CDR1 GTSNPN, CDR2 SVGIG (reference sequence). This CDR3 contains 17 residues. The CDR3, as DNA: TGTGCCTGGAGTCGTGGGACAACCCTCGGGACTAATGAAAAACTGTTTTTT. It encodes CAWSRGTTLGTNEKLFF.

V gene TRBV4-2 combines with J gene TRBJ1-4; D not resolved. The CDR3 sequence is 19 residues long. V was clipped by 0 bases and J by 3 bases, with 20 bases between them. The germline CDR1 and CDR2 sequences are LGHNA and YNFKEQ. The CDR3 sequence: CASSQDPGVGLAANEKLFF. The CDR3, as DNA: TGTGCCAGCAGCCAAGATCCGGGCGTGGGTCTAGCAGCTAATGAAAAACTGTTTTTT.

V gene TRBV5-1 combines with J gene TRBJ2-7; the match to TRBD1 covers 7 bases. Germline V gene data show CDR1 as SGHRS and CDR2 as YFSETQ. With V trimmed by 4 bases and J by 3 bases, 4 bases remained unmatched. There are 13 residues in the CDR3. The CDR3, as DNA: TGCGCCAGCAGCCTCGACAGGGACTACGAGCAGTACTTC. Encoded protein: CASSLDRDYEQYF.

The genes are TRBV7-9 and TRBJ1-1; D is possibly TRBD1 (6 bases). Trimming took off 1 base at V and 1 base at J, with 7 bases between the two ends. CDR3 length equals 14 residues. Per the germline V gene, CDR1 is SEHNR and CDR2 is FQNEAQ (reference sequence). The CDR3 coding sequence is TGTGCCAGCAGCTTAGACAGGGAGAACACTGAAGCTTTCTTT. Translating it yields CASSLDRENTEAFF.

This sequence joins TRBV6-5 and TRBJ2-1; no definite D call. The CDR3 contains 15 residues. Germline assignment: CDR1 MNHEY and CDR2 SVGAGI. V lost 6 bases, J lost 0 bases, and 12 bases lay in between. The CDR3 loop is CASRPKWSSYNEQFF. The CDR3 region has the DNA TGTGCCAGCAGACCTAAGTGGAGCTCCTACAATGAGCAGTTCTTC.

This chain connects TRBV3-1 (or the pseudogene TRBV3-2) to TRBJ1-1, with 7 bases matching TRBD1. The CDR3 loop spans 13 amino acids. The ends lost 2 bases at V and 5 bases at J; junction bases unmatched: 2. Germline V gene data show CDR1 as LGHDT and CDR2 as YNNKEL (reference sequence). For the CDR3, the DNA is TGTGCCAGCAGCCAAATGACAGGGACTGAAGCTTTCTTT. Translated, it gives CASSQMTGTEAFF.

The chain couples TRBV28 to TRBJ1-1; the match to TRBD1 covers 7 bases. The J segment lost 2 bases and the V segment lost 2 bases, leaving 2 bases of the junction unmatched. Germline V CDR1 and CDR2: MDHEN, SYDVKM. The CDR3 has 14 amino acids. The DNA for the CDR3 is TGTGCCAGCAGTTTAAGACAGGGAAACACTGAAGCTTTCTTT. Amino acid sequence: CASSLRQGNTEAFF.

The V and J genes are TRBV28 and TRBJ2-1, with D maybe TRBD1 (6 bases). This CDR3 has 13 residues. CDR1 is MDHEN, CDR2 SYDVKM, per germline. With 1 base removed from V and 10 bases from J, the gap between germline ends came to 11 bases. For the CDR3, the DNA is TGTGCCAGCAGTTTATCTGACAGGTTCGAGCAGTTCTTC. Translating gives CASSLSDRFEQFF.

V and J are TRBV5-8 and TRBJ1-4; TRBD1 might be the D (6 bases). This CDR3 is 15 amino acids long. Germline V gene sequence: CDR1 SGHTS, CDR2 YDEGEE. Trimming took off 4 bases at V and 4 bases at J, with 14 bases between the two ends. The CDR3 sequence: CASSSNRDHNEKLFF. The CDR3 DNA reads as TGTGCCAGCAGCAGCAACAGGGACCATAATGAAAAACTGTTTTTT.

The chain has TRBV6-5 and TRBJ2-1; 7 bases are shared with TRBD2. Per the germline V gene, CDR1 is MNHEY and CDR2 is SVGAGI. J gave up 7 bases and V 11 bases, and 14 bases lay outside the gene matches. This CDR3 has 14 residues. The CDR3 nucleotides are TGTGCCCATGCGGCGGGAGCATCTCGGAATGAGCAGTTCTTC. Its protein product is CAHAAGASRNEQFF.

The CDR3 loop reads CASTDRLAAEQYF. For the CDR3, the DNA is TGTGCCAGTACCGACCGACTAGCCGCCGAGCAGTACTTC. This rearrangement joins TRBV19 to TRBJ2-7, with TRBD2 matching over 7 bases. The germline V gene encodes CDR1 LNHDA and CDR2 SQIVND (reference sequence). The junction had 9 bases not matched to a gene; V was cut back by 7 bases and J by 6 bases. There are 13 residues in the CDR3.

This clone came up a few times. This chain joins TRBV18 and TRBJ2-7; TRBD2 is a possible D gene (6 bases). Germline V CDR1 and CDR2: KGHSH, LQKENI. V lost 6 bases to trimming and J lost 4 bases, with 19 bases between them. This CDR3 is built from 15 residues. CDR3 nucleotides: TGTGCCAGCTCTCTGGAGAGAGGGAGGAGGTACGAGCAGTACTTC. Amino acid sequence: CASSLERGRRYEQYF.

The chain carries TRBV28 and TRBJ1-5; D not resolved. Trimming shortened V by 2 bases and J by 7 bases, and 12 bases separated the two germline ends. The CDR3 is 14 amino acids. CDR1 is MDHEN, CDR2 SYDVKM, per germline. CDR3 sequence: CASSLPGPGQPQHF. CDR3 sequence (DNA): TGTGCCAGCAGTTTACCCGGTCCGGGACAGCCCCAGCATTTT.

This chain links TRBV5-1 with TRBJ2-5, with D possibly matching TRBD1 (6 bases). Trimming removed 5 bases at V and 3 bases at J, with 17 bases between. Germline-derived CDR1 and CDR2 are SGHRS and YFSETQ. CDR3 length equals 15 residues. CDR3 coding DNA: TGCGCCAGCAGATTCGGGACACTCGTTGAAGAGACCCAGTACTTC. Translating it yields CASRFGTLVEETQYF.

The chain is built from TRBV20-1 and TRBJ2-7; tentative D call: TRBD2 (5 bases). This CDR3 has 11 amino acids. Germline assignment: CDR1 DFQATT and CDR2 SNEGSKA (reference sequence). The CDR3 coding sequence is TGCAGCACGGGATTATACTACGAGCAGTACTTC. Encoded protein: CSTGLYYEQYF.

This clone was picked up one time. The chain links TRBV6-5 to TRBJ1-2; D not resolved. Deletions cut 4 bases from V and 7 bases from J, with 13 bases between. CDR3 length: 13 residues. Germline V CDR1 and CDR2: MNHEY, SVGAGI. The DNA for the CDR3 is TGTGCCAGCAGTTCCCGGGGTTTTACTGGCTACACCTTC. It codes for CASSSRGFTGYTF.

The chain joins TRBV19 to TRBJ1-3; 8 bases are shared with TRBD1. Germline trimming cut 8 bases from V and 0 bases from J; bases unmatched to any gene: 3. Germline V gene lookup returns CDR1 LNHDA and CDR2 SQIVND (reference sequence). This CDR3 comprises 14 residues. CDR3 nucleotide sequence: TGTGCCAGTGGGGACAGGTACTCTGGAAACACCATATATTTT. It is translated as CASGDRYSGNTIYF.

The chain combines TRBV6-2 or TRBV6-3 with TRBJ2-7; D gene uncertain. In germline, CDR1 is MNHEY, CDR2 SVGEGT. Trimming removed 0 bases from V and 0 bases from J, with 6 bases in between. This CDR3 comprises 14 residues. CDR3 sequence: CASSYSFGSYEQYF. CDR3 DNA: TGTGCCAGCAGTTACTCGTTCGGCTCCTACGAGCAGTACTTC.